The 30 T cell receptor beta chains given below trace back to one sample, sequenced in a study of shared clonotypes between healthy human individuals. Cells designated naive CD8 were CD45RO-negative and were positively selected for CCR7, with terminally differentiated effector memory CD45RA+ cells excluded. TCRdb keeps only in-frame clones here, not all; method: immunoSEQ multiplex PCR. Of some 740,000 clones in the sample, nearly 95% are singletons; the top ten hold around 24%. Sequencing was done on a sample of naive CD8+ T cells sorted from blood. The source of these receptors is a man aged 25 to 40 in good health.

The J gene is TRBJ2-5, the V gene TRBV28; D perhaps matches TRBD2 (6 bases). Per germline, CDR1 MDHEN and CDR2 SYDVKM. V was trimmed by 5 bases and J by 5 bases, leaving 18 bases between them. The CDR3 consists of 15 residues. CDR3 DNA: TGTGCCAGCAGTCATAGCCTCGGGAGTTGGGAGACCCAGTACTTC. Translating gives CASSHSLGSWETQYF.

The V call is TRBV7-6, the J call TRBJ1-3; 9 bases are shared with TRBD1. V lost 5 bases, J lost 2 bases, and 4 bases stayed unmatched. CDR3 length: 15 residues. Per the germline V gene, CDR1 is SGHVS and CDR2 is FNYEAQ. CDR3 region: CASSPTGGPGNTIYF. The CDR3 nucleotides are TGTGCCAGCAGCCCAACAGGGGGCCCTGGAAACACCATATATTTT.

The chain employs TRBV6-1 and TRBJ2-1; D remains unclear. Germline lookup yields CDR1 MNHNS and CDR2 SASEGT. This CDR3 is 13 amino acids long. Trimming took off 4 bases at V and 10 bases at J, with 14 bases between the two ends. For the CDR3, the DNA is TGTGCCAGCAGTGTTTACAATTTAATAGAGCAGTTCTTC. Translation: CASSVYNLIEQFF.

The chain uses TRBV4-3 and TRBJ2-7; tentative D call: TRBD1 (5 bases). Germline V gene data show CDR1 as LGHNA and CDR2 as YSLEER. This CDR3 comprises 14 residues. Trimming cost V 1 base and J 5 bases, with 12 bases left between them. The CDR3 is CASSQGQPGDEQYF. The CDR3 DNA reads as TGCGCCAGCAGCCAAGGACAGCCAGGAGACGAGCAGTACTTC.

J is TRBJ1-5 and V is TRBV5-5; TRBD1 matches 7 bases. J was trimmed by 7 bases and V by 0 bases; bases with no gene match: 13. Germline V gives CDR1 SGHKS, CDR2 YYEKEE (reference sequence). The CDR3 consists of 17 residues. The CDR3 DNA follows: TGTGCCAGCAGCTTGGCTCAAACAGGGGAAGGGCGGCAGCCCCAGCATTTT. Translated, it gives CASSLAQTGEGRQPQHF.

This clone has more than one count but fewer than ten. V and J are TRBV7-3 and TRBJ2-7; D is undetermined. The CDR3 totals 13 residues. Germline V lookup: CDR1 SGHTA, CDR2 FQGTGA. V lost 2 bases and J 2 bases, leaving 7 bases between the germline ends. This CDR3 is CASSLEVAYEQYF. The CDR3 nucleotides are TGTGCCAGCAGCTTAGAGGTTGCCTACGAGCAGTACTTC.

This sequence joins TRBV29-1 and TRBJ2-7; 9 bases line up with TRBD2. The V and J ends lost 4 bases and 2 bases, in that order; junction bases with no gene match: 6. This CDR3 region has 14 residues. Germline loops: CDR1 SQVTM, CDR2 ANQGSEA. CDR3 nucleotides: TGCAGCGTTGGGGGTCTAGCGGGAACCTACGAGCAGTACTTC. Amino acid sequence: CSVGGLAGTYEQYF.

The chain recombines TRBV29-1 with TRBJ2-7; no reliable D call. Deletions cut 6 bases from V and 5 bases from J, with 20 bases between. This CDR3 spans 14 amino acids. The V gene's germline CDR1 is SQVTM and CDR2 ANQGSEA. CDR3 nucleotide sequence: TGCAGCGTCCTTGGTGTTTTGAGGAGTAACGAGCAGTACTTC. This encodes CSVLGVLRSNEQYF.

To note about this clone: This sample includes further DNA sequences coding for the same CDR3. This chain uses TRBV6-5 with TRBJ1-5; no clear D. The V end lost 2 bases, the J end lost 2 bases, and 4 bases lay between the germline ends. This CDR3 contains 13 residues. Germline V CDR1 and CDR2: MNHEY, SVGAGI. CDR3 in amino acids: CASSYGGNQPQHF. The CDR3 coding sequence is TGTGCCAGCAGTTACGGGGGCAATCAGCCCCAGCATTTT.

The V and J genes are TRBV7-8 and TRBJ2-7; TRBD2 aligns across 8 bases. This CDR3 has 15 residues. CDR1 and CDR2 (germline): SGHVS, FQNEAQ. With V trimmed by 5 bases and J by 6 bases, 12 bases remained unmatched. This CDR3 is CASSPTVTSDGEQYF. CDR3 DNA sequence: TGTGCCAGCAGCCCGACAGTGACTAGCGACGGCGAGCAGTACTTC.

This chain connects TRBV5-6 to TRBJ2-3, with 10 bases identical to TRBD2. In germline, CDR1 is SGHDT, CDR2 YYEEEE. Germline trimming cut 3 bases from V and 2 bases from J; bases unmatched to any gene: 6. The CDR3 is 16 amino acids. The CDR3 sequence is CASSWMTSGPTDTQYF. The CDR3 DNA is TGTGCCAGCAGCTGGATGACTAGCGGGCCCACAGATACGCAGTATTTT.

This rearrangement joins TRBV29-1 to TRBJ2-7; no definite D call. Germline V gene sequence: CDR1 SQVTM, CDR2 ANQGSEA. There are 12 residues in the CDR3. Trimming removed 1 base from V and 6 bases from J, with 10 bases in between. This chain's CDR3 is CSVEGKRREQYF. The CDR3 nucleotides are TGCAGCGTTGAAGGAAAACGGCGCGAGCAGTACTTC.

The chain links TRBV27 to TRBJ2-7; 11 nucleotides agree with TRBD1. The junction had 6 bases not matched to a gene; V was cut back by 5 bases and J by 3 bases. The CDR3 length is 15 residues. The germline gives CDR1 MNHEY, CDR2 SMNVEV (reference sequence). In DNA, the CDR3 is TGTGCCAGCAGTATCTCGGGACAGGGGGTCTACGAGCAGTACTTC. Translating gives CASSISGQGVYEQYF.

The chain has TRBV6-5 and TRBJ2-5; D remains ambiguous. The CDR3 spans 14 residues. From germline, CDR1 is MNHEY and CDR2 SVGAGI. V gave up 0 bases and J gave up 5 bases, with 10 bases separating them. The CDR3 sequence is CASSYSPLLETQYF. The CDR3 region has the DNA TGTGCCAGCAGTTACTCTCCGCTTCTGGAGACCCAGTACTTC.

The CDR3 protein is CASSYSIGSNEQFF. As DNA, the CDR3 is TGTGCCAGCAGTTACTCGATAGGGTCCAATGAGCAGTTCTTC. The chain carries TRBV6-5 and TRBJ2-1; the D is unclear. The CDR3 is 14 amino acids. Between the trimmed V and J ends, which lost 0 bases and 6 bases, there was a span of 9 bases. CDR1 and CDR2 from the germline V gene are MNHEY and SVGAGI.

V gene TRBV7-3 combines with J gene TRBJ2-1, with D tentatively TRBD2 (6 bases). V lost 0 bases and J 3 bases, leaving 15 bases between the germline ends. This CDR3 comprises 17 residues. Per germline, CDR1 SGHTA and CDR2 FQGTGA. This CDR3 reads CASSLTAGLLDYNEQFF. CDR3 in DNA: TGTGCCAGCAGCTTAACGGCGGGACTCCTCGACTACAATGAGCAGTTCTTC.

V usage is TRBV29-1 and J usage is TRBJ2-7; either TRBD1 or TRBD2 may supply D (5 bases each). Germline V gene sequence: CDR1 SQVTM, CDR2 ANQGSEA. The germline V and J ends were trimmed by 7 bases and 4 bases, with 14 bases remaining between them. The CDR3 consists of 12 residues. CDR3 residues: CSARDPTYEQYF. CDR3 sequence (DNA): TGCAGCGCCCGGGACCCCACATACGAGCAGTACTTC.

This chain links TRBV27 with TRBJ2-1; TRBD1 aligns across 7 bases. The CDR3 extends over 14 amino acids. Germline CDR1 reads MNHEY; CDR2 reads SMNVEV (reference sequence). V was pared by 8 bases and J by 7 bases, with 11 bases of the junction left unmatched. The CDR3 spells CASQRGGPGNEQFF. CDR3 nucleotides: TGTGCCAGCCAAAGAGGGGGCCCGGGGAATGAGCAGTTCTTC.

This sequence joins TRBV5-6 and TRBJ2-1, with 10 nucleotides matching TRBD2. The CDR3 loop spans 19 amino acids. Trimming removed 0 bases from V and 9 bases from J; junction bases left unmatched: 18. The V gene's germline CDR1 is SGHDT and CDR2 YYEEEE. CDR3 protein: CASSLAGSASGRTSIEQFF. For the CDR3, the DNA is TGTGCCAGCAGCTTGGCGGGTTCGGCTAGCGGGAGAACATCAATTGAGCAGTTCTTC.

The chain employs TRBV5-8 and TRBJ2-1; perhaps TRBD2 as D (5 bases). Germline CDR1 reads SGHTS; CDR2 reads YDEGEE. Trimming cost V 4 bases and J 10 bases, with 12 bases left between them. The length of the CDR3 is 12 residues. This chain's CDR3 is CASSPLAWEQFF. CDR3 nucleotide sequence: TGTGCCAGCAGCCCCCTAGCCTGGGAGCAGTTCTTC.

V gene TRBV27 combines with J gene TRBJ1-4; D gene ambiguous. V gave up 8 bases and J gave up 4 bases, with 8 bases separating them. Per the germline V gene, CDR1 is MNHEY and CDR2 is SMNVEV (reference sequence). CDR3 size: 12 residues. The CDR3 is CASGRLNEKLFF. CDR3 coding DNA: TGTGCCAGCGGACGGCTTAATGAAAAACTGTTTTTT.

The genes are TRBV7-9 and TRBJ1-1; the D gene is possibly TRBD1 (5 bases). Germline assignment: CDR1 SEHNR and CDR2 FQNEAQ (reference sequence). The V gene lost 5 bases and the J gene lost 8 bases, with 15 bases spanning the gap. The CDR3 extends over 13 amino acids. The CDR3 loop reads CASSPGGGAEAFF. DNA of the CDR3: TGTGCCAGCAGCCCAGGCGGGGGAGCCGAAGCTTTCTTT.

As DNA, the CDR3 is TGCGCCAGCAGCCGTCAGTCCTCTGGGGCCAACGTCCTGACTTTC. This translates into CASSRQSSGANVLTF. V and J are TRBV4-1 and TRBJ2-6; D not certain. Germline V gene lookup returns CDR1 MGHRA and CDR2 YSYEKL. The CDR3 has 15 residues. Trimming stripped 4 bases from V and 0 bases from J, with 7 bases between.

The chain employs TRBV19 and TRBJ2-7; TRBD1 aligns across 7 bases. Per the germline V gene, CDR1 is LNHDA and CDR2 is SQIVND (reference sequence). After removal of 3 bases from V and 0 bases from J, the junction contained 2 bases not matched to a gene. The CDR3 extends over 14 amino acids. Written as DNA, the CDR3 is TGTGCCAGTAGTATTCCAGGGGGCTCCTACGAGCAGTACTTC. Its protein product is CASSIPGGSYEQYF. The full variable domain, in which reference TRBV19 and TRBJ2-7 provide the parts outside the CDR3, is DGGITQSPKYLFRKEGQNVTLSCEQNLNHDAMYWYRQDPGQGLRLIYYSQIVNDFQKGDIAEGYSVSREKKESFPLTVTSAQKNPTAFYLCASSIPGGSYEQYFGPGTRLTVT.

Notes on this clone: With a far larger clone one base away, a read error is the likely cause. The CDR3 DNA sequence: TGTGCCAGCAGTAACTACTACGAGCAGTACTTC. It codes for CASSNYYEQYF. The chain employs TRBV6-6 and TRBJ2-7; D gene unclear. The germline V and J ends were trimmed by 5 bases and 3 bases, with 5 bases remaining between them. Looked up from germline, CDR1 is MNHNY and CDR2 is SVGAGI (reference sequence). This CDR3 spans 11 amino acids.

CDR3 DNA: TGTGCCAGCAGTGAAGCAATGGGGTTGAACACTGAAGCTTTCTTT. This gives the protein CASSEAMGLNTEAFF. The chain couples TRBV6-1 to TRBJ1-1; no definite D call. Trimming left V 0 bases short and J 0 bases short, with 8 bases between. CDR3 length: 15 residues. Germline V CDR1 and CDR2: MNHNS, SASEGT.

The J gene is TRBJ2-1, the V gene TRBV7-9; possibly TRBD2 for D (6 bases). Germline-derived CDR1 and CDR2 are SEHNR and FQNEAQ (reference sequence). The CDR3 has 16 residues. V gave up 3 bases and J gave up 4 bases, with 16 bases separating them. CDR3 region: CASSFPTSLTYNEQFF. In DNA form, the CDR3 reads TGTGCCAGCAGCTTCCCGACTAGTTTGACTTACAATGAGCAGTTCTTC.

This chain joins TRBV6-6 and TRBJ2-7; D is unclear. Trimming took 6 bases from V and 0 from J, leaving 6 bases between them. This CDR3 comprises 12 residues. Germline V gene data show CDR1 as MNHNY and CDR2 as SVGAGI (reference sequence). The CDR3 nucleotides are TGTGCCAGCAGCCTGAGCTCCTACGAGCAGTACTTC. Translated: CASSLSSYEQYF.

The V gene is TRBV4-3, the J gene TRBJ2-7; either TRBD1 or TRBD2 may fit D (5 bases each). The CDR3 consists of 13 residues. Between the trimmed V and J ends, which lost 0 bases and 5 bases, there was a span of 8 bases. Germline V gene sequence: CDR1 LGHNA, CDR2 YSLEER. This CDR3 is CASSQDRGDEQYF. In DNA form, the CDR3 reads TGCGCCAGCAGCCAAGATCGAGGGGACGAGCAGTACTTC.

The chain uses TRBV4-1 and TRBJ1-2; D ambiguous. The CDR3 extends over 15 amino acids. From germline, CDR1 is MGHRA and CDR2 YSYEKL. V dropped 1 base and J dropped 4 bases, with 13 bases sitting between them. In nucleotides, the CDR3 is TGCGCCAGCAGCCAAGGCCACCCAGCCGGCTATGGCTACACCTTC. Amino acid sequence: CASSQGHPAGYGYTF.